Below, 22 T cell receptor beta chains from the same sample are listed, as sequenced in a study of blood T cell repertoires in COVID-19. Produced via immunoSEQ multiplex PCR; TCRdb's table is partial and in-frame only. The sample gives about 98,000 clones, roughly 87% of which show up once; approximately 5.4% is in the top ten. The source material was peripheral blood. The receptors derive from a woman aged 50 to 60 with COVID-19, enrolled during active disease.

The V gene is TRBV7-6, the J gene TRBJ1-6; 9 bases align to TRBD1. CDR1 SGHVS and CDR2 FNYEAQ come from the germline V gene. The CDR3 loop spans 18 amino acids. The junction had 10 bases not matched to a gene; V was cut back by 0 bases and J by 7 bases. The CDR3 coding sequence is TGTGCCAGCAGCTTAGCGATTGCCGGGACAGGGACCAATTCACCCCTCCACTTT. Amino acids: CASSLAIAGTGTNSPLHF.

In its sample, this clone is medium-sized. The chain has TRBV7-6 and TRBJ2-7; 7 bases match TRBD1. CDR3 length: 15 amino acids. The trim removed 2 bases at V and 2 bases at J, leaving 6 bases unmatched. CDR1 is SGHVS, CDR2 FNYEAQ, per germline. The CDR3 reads CASSLRQGGTYEQYF. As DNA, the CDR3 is TGTGCCAGCAGCTTACGACAGGGTGGGACCTACGAGCAGTACTTC.

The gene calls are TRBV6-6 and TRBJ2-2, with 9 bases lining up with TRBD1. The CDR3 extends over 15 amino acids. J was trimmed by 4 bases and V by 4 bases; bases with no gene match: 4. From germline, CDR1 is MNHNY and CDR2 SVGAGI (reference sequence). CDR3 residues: CASSLQGASTGELFF. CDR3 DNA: TGTGCCAGCAGTTTACAGGGGGCGTCCACCGGGGAGCTGTTTTTT.

The chain's CDR3 is CASSATTGDVSGANVLTF. The CDR3 DNA sequence: TGTGCCAGCAGTGCTACGACAGGGGATGTCTCTGGGGCCAACGTCCTGACTTTC. The chain employs TRBV28 and TRBJ2-6; TRBD1 aligns across 8 bases. The germline CDR1 and CDR2 sequences are MDHEN and SYDVKM. Germline trimming cut 5 bases from V and 0 bases from J; bases unmatched to any gene: 9. This CDR3 spans 18 amino acids. The full variable domain, rest sourced from reference TRBV28 and TRBJ2-6, is DVKVTQSSRYLVKRTGEKVFLECVQDMDHENMFWYRQDPGLGLRLIYFSYDVKMKEKGDIPEGYSVSREKKERFSLILESASTNQTSMYLCASSATTGDVSGANVLTFGAGSRLTVL.

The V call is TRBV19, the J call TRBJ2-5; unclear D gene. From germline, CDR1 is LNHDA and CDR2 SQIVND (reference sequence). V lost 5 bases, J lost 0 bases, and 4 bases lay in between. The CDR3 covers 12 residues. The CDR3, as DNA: TGTGCCAGTAGTCTGTACCAAGAGACCCAGTACTTC. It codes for CASSLYQETQYF.

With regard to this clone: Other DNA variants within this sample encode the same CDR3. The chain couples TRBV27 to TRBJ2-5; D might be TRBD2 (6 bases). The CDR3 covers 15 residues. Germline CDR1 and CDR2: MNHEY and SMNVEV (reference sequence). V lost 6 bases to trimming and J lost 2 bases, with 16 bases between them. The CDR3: CASRRGTSGQETQYF. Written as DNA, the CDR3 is TGTGCCAGCAGACGCGGGACCTCAGGACAAGAGACCCAGTACTTC.

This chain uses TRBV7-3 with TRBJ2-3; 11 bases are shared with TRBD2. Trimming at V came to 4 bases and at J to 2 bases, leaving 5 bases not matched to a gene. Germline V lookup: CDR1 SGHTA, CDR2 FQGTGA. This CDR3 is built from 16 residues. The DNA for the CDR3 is TGTGCCAGCAGCTCGCGGACTAGCGGGTCCACAGATACGCAGTATTTT. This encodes CASSSRTSGSTDTQYF.

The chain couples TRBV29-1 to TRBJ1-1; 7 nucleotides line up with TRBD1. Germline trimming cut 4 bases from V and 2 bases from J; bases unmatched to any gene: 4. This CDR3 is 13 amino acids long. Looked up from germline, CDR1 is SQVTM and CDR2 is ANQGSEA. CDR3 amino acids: CSVARDRNTEAFF. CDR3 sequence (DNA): TGCAGCGTTGCCCGGGACAGAAACACTGAAGCTTTCTTT.

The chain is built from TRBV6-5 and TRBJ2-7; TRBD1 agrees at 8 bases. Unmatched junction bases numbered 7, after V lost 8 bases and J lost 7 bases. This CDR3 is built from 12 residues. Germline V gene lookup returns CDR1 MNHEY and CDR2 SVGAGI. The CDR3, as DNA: TGTGCCAGCTTAAGGACAGGGAGAGAGCAGTACTTC. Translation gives CASLRTGREQYF.

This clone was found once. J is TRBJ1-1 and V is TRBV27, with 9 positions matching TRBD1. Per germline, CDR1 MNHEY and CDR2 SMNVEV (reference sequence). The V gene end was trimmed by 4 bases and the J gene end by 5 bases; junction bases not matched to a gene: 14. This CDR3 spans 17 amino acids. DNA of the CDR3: TGTGCCAGCAGTTCATACCAAGGGACAGGGACGAGGACTGAAGCTTTCTTT. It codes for CASSSYQGTGTRTEAFF.

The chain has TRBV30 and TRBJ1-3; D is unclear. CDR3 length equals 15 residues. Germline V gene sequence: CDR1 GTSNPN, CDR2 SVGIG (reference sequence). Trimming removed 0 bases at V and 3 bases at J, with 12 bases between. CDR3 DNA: TGTGCCTGGAGTGTACCTGGACTTTATGGAAACACCATATATTTT. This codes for CAWSVPGLYGNTIYF.

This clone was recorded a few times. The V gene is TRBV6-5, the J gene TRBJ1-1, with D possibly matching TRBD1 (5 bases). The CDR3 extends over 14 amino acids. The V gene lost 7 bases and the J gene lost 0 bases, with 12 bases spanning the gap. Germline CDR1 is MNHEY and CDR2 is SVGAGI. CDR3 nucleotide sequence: TGTGCCAGCAAGGGGCCTGGCATGAACACTGAAGCTTTCTTT. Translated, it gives CASKGPGMNTEAFF.

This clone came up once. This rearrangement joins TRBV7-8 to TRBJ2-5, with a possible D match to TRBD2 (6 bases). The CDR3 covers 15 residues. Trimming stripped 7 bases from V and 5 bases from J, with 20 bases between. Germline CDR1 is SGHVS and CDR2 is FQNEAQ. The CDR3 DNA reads TGTGCCAGCATCAAAGTCCGGGGGTTCAGGGAGACCCAGTACTTC. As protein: CASIKVRGFRETQYF.

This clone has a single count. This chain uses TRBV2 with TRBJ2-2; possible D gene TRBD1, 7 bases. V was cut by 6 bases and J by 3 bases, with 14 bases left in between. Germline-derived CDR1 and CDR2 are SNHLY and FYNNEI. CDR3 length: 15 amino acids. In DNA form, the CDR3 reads TGTGCCAGCAGGCGGGACAGCCAGGACACCGGGGAGCTGTTTTTT. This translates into CASRRDSQDTGELFF.

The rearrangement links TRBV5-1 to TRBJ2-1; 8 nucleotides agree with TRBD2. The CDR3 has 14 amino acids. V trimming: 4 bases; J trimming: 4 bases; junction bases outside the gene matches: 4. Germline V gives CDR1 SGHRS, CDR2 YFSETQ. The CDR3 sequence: CASSVSGSYNEQFF. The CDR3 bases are TGCGCCAGCAGCGTCAGCGGGAGTTACAATGAGCAGTTCTTC.

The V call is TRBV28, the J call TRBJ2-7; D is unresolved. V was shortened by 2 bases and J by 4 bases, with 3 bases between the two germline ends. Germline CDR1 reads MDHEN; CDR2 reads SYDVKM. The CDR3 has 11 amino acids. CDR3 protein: CASSLQYEQYF. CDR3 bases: TGTGCCAGCAGTTTACAGTACGAGCAGTACTTC.

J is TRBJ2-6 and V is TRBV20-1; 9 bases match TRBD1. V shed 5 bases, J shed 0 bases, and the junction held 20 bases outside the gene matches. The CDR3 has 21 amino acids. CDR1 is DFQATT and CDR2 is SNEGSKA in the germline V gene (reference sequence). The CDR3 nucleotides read TGCAGTGCTCGTGACTCTGGTCCCCGGACAGGGGTCCCCTCTGGGGCCAACGTCCTGACTTTC. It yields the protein CSARDSGPRTGVPSGANVLTF.

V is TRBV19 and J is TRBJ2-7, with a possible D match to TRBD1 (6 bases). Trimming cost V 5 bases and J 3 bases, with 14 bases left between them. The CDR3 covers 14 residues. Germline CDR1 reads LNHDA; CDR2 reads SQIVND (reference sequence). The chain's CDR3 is CASSPDRNRYEQYF. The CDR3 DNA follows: TGTGCCAGTAGTCCGGACAGAAACCGCTACGAGCAGTACTTC.

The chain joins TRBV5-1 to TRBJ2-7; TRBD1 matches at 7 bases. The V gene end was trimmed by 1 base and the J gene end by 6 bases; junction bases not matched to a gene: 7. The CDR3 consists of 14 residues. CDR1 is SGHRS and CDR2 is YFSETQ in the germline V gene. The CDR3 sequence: CASSLLRDRSEQYF. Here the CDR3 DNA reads TGCGCCAGCAGCTTGCTCCGGGACAGAAGCGAGCAGTACTTC.

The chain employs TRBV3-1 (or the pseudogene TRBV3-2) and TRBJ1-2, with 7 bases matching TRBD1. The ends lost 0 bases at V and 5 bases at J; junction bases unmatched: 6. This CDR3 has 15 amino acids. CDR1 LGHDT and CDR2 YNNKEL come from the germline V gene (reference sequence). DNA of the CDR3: TGTGCCAGCAGCCAAGATATAACAGGGGCGTATGGCTACACCTTC. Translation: CASSQDITGAYGYTF.

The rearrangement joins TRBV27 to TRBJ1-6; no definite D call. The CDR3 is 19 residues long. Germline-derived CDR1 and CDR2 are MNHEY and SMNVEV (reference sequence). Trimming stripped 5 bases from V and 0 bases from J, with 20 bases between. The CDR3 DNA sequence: TGTGCCAGCAGTAGAGACGGGTACAAGAGGAGCTCCTATAATTCACCCCTCCACTTT. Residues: CASSRDGYKRSSYNSPLHF.

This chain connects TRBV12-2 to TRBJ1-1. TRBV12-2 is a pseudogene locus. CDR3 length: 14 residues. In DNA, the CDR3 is TGTGCAAGTCGCTTATCGGGTTTGAACACTGAAGCTTTCTTT. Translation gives CASRLSGLNTEAFF.